This paragraph reports one T cell receptor (beta chain). The CDR3 has 13 amino acids. The germline V gene has CDR1 MDHEN and CDR2 SYDVKM. Trimming cost V 3 bases and J 5 bases, with 10 bases left between them. The sample belongs to a study of cytomegalovirus exposure and HLA in healthy donors. Profiled with immunoSEQ multiplex PCR; TCRdb holds only in-frame clones, not every one. The repertoire holds 120,000 or so clones, approximately 89% seen once, with less than 1.5% in the top ten. This sequence originates from a woman in her late teens or twenties in good health and CMV-seronegative. The chain combines TRBV28 with TRBJ1-1; the D is unclear. The specimen sequenced was PBMCs. The CDR3 spells CASSLGGRTEAFF. The CDR3 region has the DNA TGTGCCAGCAGTTTGGGTGGGAGGACTGAAGCTTTCTTT.